This T cell receptor beta chain came from a study of T cell changes during pregnancy in multiple sclerosis. This CDR3 contains 15 residues. Trimming left V 4 bases short and J 7 bases short, with 18 bases between. The germline CDR1 and CDR2 sequences are SGDLS and YYNGEE. Sequencing was performed with immunoSEQ multiplex PCR; in TCRdb, only in-frame clones are kept and a portion is missing. In the table there are approximately 60,000 clones, approximately 93% of which are singletons. Sequences were derived from CD8+ T cells from peripheral blood mononuclear cells, sampled in the second trimester of pregnancy. The rearrangement links TRBV9 to TRBJ1-5, with D possibly being TRBD1 (5 bases). The receptor's source is a female donor with multiple sclerosis, enrolled in a pregnancy study. The CDR3 sequence: CASSPSWGGRQPQHF. Written as DNA, the CDR3 is TGTGCCAGCAGCCCTTCGTGGGGGGGAAGACAGCCCCAGCATTTT. The full variable domain, with the rest looked up from reference TRBV9 and TRBJ1-5, is DSGVTQTPKHLITATGQRVTLRCSPRSGDLSVYWYQQSLDQGLQFLIQYYNGEERAKGNILERFSAQQFPDLHSELNLSSLELGDSALYFCASSPSWGGRQPQHFGDGTRLSIL.